The T cell receptor beta chain described here comes from a study of T cell responses to AZD1222 COVID-19 vaccine. Overall study results and limits: Repertoire sampling occurred only after the peak T cell response. When two AZD1222 doses had been given, Spike-specific TCR breadth and depth rose. The reported proportion of spike-specific TCRs targeting unmutated variant regions was nearly half.

The CDR3 spans 13 residues. Trimming took 5 bases from V and 3 from J, leaving 11 bases between them. The germline gives CDR1 MNHNY, CDR2 SVGAGI (reference sequence). TCRdb's table, derived via immunoSEQ multiplex PCR, lists solely in-frame clones and lacks some. The sample consists of about 140,000 clones, 85% to 90% of them appearing once. A few counts support this clone. Its target is not known. The J gene is TRBJ2-7, the V gene TRBV6-6, with a tentative D call TRBD1 (6 bases). The input for sequencing was peripheral blood, taken on day 0 of AZD1222 vaccination. The receptor was isolated from an adult in good health. CDR3 protein: CASSLLTGYEQYF. The CDR3 DNA sequence: TGTGCCAGCAGTCTCCTGACAGGCTACGAGCAGTACTTC.